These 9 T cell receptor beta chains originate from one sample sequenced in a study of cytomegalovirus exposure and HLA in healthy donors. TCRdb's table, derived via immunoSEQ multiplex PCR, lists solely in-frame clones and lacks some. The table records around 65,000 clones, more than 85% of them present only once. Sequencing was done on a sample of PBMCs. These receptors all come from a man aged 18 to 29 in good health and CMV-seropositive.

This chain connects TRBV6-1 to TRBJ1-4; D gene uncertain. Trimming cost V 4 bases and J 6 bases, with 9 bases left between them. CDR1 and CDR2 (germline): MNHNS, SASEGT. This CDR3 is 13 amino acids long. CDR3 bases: TGTGCCAGCAGTGTCATGGTAGATGAAAAACTGTTTTTT. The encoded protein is CASSVMVDEKLFF.

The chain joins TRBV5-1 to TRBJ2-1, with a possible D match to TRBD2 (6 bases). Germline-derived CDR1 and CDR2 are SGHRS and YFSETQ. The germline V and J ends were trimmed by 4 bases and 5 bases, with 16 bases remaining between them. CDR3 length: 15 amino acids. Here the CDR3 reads CASSPIVRENNEQFF. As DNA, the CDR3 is TGCGCCAGCAGCCCGATAGTCCGGGAGAACAATGAGCAGTTCTTC. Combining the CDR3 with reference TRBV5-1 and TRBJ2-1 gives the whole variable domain KAGVTQTPRYLIKTRGQQVTLSCSPISGHRSVSWYQQTPGQGLQFLFEYFSETQRNKGNFPGRFSGRQFSNSRSEMNVSTLELGDSALYLCASSPIVRENNEQFFGPGTRLTVL.

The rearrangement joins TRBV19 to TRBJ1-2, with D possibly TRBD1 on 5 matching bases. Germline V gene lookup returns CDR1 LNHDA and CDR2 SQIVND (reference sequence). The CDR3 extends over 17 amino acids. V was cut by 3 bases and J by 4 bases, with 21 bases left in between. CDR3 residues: CASSIRNAGPVGYGYTF. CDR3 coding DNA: TGTGCCAGTAGTATCCGCAATGCGGGGCCGGTTGGCTATGGCTACACCTTC.

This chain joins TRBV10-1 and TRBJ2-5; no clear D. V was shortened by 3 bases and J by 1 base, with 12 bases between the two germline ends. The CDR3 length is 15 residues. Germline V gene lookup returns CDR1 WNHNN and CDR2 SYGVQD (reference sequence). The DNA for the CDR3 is TGCGCCAGCAGTGATCGTACAGCCGGCCAAGAGACCCAGTACTTC. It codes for CASSDRTAGQETQYF.

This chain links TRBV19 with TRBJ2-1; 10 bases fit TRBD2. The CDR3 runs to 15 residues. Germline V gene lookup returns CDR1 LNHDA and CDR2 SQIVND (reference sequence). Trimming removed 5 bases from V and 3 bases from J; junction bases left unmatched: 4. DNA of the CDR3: TGTGCCAGTAGTCTTCTAGCGGGAGACTACAATGAGCAGTTCTTC. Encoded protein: CASSLLAGDYNEQFF.

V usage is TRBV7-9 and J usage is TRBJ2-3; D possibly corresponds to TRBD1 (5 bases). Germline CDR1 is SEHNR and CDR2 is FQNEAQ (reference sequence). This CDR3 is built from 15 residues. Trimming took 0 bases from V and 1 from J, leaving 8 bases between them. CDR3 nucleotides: TGTGCCAGCAGCTTAGCAGGGGTCGGCACAGATACGCAGTATTTT. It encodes CASSLAGVGTDTQYF.

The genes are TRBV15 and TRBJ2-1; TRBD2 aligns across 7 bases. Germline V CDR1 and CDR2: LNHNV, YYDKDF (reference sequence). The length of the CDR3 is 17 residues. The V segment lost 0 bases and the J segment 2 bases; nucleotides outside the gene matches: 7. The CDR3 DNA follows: TGTGCCACCAGCAGAGATCGGGGGGAAACCACCTACAATGAGCAGTTCTTC. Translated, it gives CATSRDRGETTYNEQFF.

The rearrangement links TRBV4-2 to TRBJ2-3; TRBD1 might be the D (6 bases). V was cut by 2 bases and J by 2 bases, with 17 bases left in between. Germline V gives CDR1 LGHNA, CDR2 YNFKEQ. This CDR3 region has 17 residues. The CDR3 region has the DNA TGTGCCAGCAGCCAACCCCAGTCGGGACATCACACAGATACGCAGTATTTT. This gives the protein CASSQPQSGHHTDTQYF.

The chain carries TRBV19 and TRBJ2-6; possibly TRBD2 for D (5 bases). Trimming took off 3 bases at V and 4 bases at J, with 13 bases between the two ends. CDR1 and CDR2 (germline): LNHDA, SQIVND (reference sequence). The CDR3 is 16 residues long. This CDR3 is CASSMDAGLGANVLTF. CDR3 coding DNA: TGTGCCAGTAGTATGGACGCGGGTCTCGGGGCCAACGTCCTGACTTTC.